This T cell receptor (beta chain) stems from a study of prognosis after radiotherapy for stage I lung cancer. The overall study: Each non-small cell lung cancer patient was deemed medically inoperable.

From genomic DNA, two-round multiplex PCR was used to amplify TCR beta CDR3. For every TRBV and TRBJ gene, a specific primer was used in first-round PCR. TCRdb re-derived calls from the multiplex PCR reads in MiXCR, one entry per CDR3 protein. The table shows tens of thousands of distinct CDR3 sequences, with around 42% occurring only once. Germline loops: CDR1 DFQATT, CDR2 SNEGSKA (reference sequence). CDR3 size: 11 residues. V was trimmed by 4 bases and J by 8 bases, leaving 10 bases between them. The sample consisted of PBMCs, taken before or after stereotactic body radiation therapy (not recorded which). The TCR comes from a donor over 45 with non-small cell lung cancer. The rearrangement joins TRBV20-1 to TRBJ2-3; the D is unclear. CDR3 nucleotide sequence: TGCAGTGCTATCGGGTGTGGTACGCAGTATTTT. Protein: CSAIGCGTQYF.